This passage covers 29 T cell receptor beta chains from one sample sequenced in a study of T cells in Graves' hyperthyroidism and ophthalmopathy. RNA transcripts yielded amplified TCR beta CDR3 regions. HTBI primers were used for first-round RT-PCR of the TCR CDR3. TCRdb re-analysed the multiplex PCR reads in MiXCR, keeping a single row per CDR3 protein. The sample lists 500,000 to 600,000 distinct CDR3 sequences, around 45% occurring once. Sequenced material: peripheral blood or thyroid tissue (not recorded which). These receptors came from an adult woman with Graves' disease, either hyperthyroidism or ophthalmopathy (not recorded which).

This chain joins TRBV10-3 and TRBJ1-2; 8 nucleotides match TRBD1. Germline V gene sequence: CDR1 ENHRY, CDR2 SYGVKD. The ends lost 5 bases at V and 4 bases at J; junction bases unmatched: 6. The CDR3 loop spans 14 amino acids. The chain's CDR3 is CAISFGQGSYGYTF. CDR3 nucleotides: TGTGCCATCAGTTTTGGACAGGGAAGCTATGGCTACACCTTC.

The V gene is TRBV10-1, the J gene TRBJ1-5; TRBD1 agrees at 12 bases. The V gene's germline CDR1 is WNHNN and CDR2 SYGVQD (reference sequence). The trim removed 3 bases at V and 1 base at J, leaving 13 bases unmatched. This CDR3 region has 20 residues. The CDR3 DNA is TGCGCCAGCAGTGACCGATACCCGGGACAGGGGGCGCAGAGCAATCAGCCCCAGCATTTT. It translates to CASSDRYPGQGAQSNQPQHF.

This clonotype has at least ten counts. This chain links TRBV7-2 with TRBJ2-7; TRBD2 agrees at 11 bases. The CDR3 is made up of 17 amino acids. The trim removed 5 bases at V and 2 bases at J, leaving 11 bases unmatched. Per germline, CDR1 SGHTA and CDR2 FQGNSA. This CDR3 reads CASSPRGSGRGTYEQYF. The CDR3 DNA follows: TGTGCCAGCAGCCCAAGGGGTAGCGGGAGGGGGACCTACGAGCAGTACTTC.

For the CDR3, the DNA is TGCAGTGCCAATGGGCAGACGATTGGCTACACCTTC. Residues: CSANGQTIGYTF. The V gene is TRBV20-1, the J gene TRBJ1-2; D gene uncertain. V lost 6 bases to trimming and J lost 7 bases, with 15 bases between them. CDR1 and CDR2 from the germline V gene are DFQATT and SNEGSKA (reference sequence). CDR3 size: 12 residues.

This clonotype was picked up many times. DNA for the CDR3: TGTGCCAGCAGTACCAGCGGGAGATCCACCGGGGAGCTGTTTTTT. This codes for CASSTSGRSTGELFF. J is TRBJ2-2 and V is TRBV12-3 or TRBV12-4, with 8 bases aligning to TRBD2. The CDR3 has 15 amino acids. V was clipped by 5 bases and J by 4 bases; unmatched bases: 6.

As to this clonotype: This may come from a read error, since a much larger clone is one base off. The rearrangement joins TRBV7-8 to TRBJ1-5; D gene unclear. The CDR3 is made up of 13 amino acids. The V gene lost 7 bases and the J gene lost 2 bases, with 9 bases spanning the gap. In germline, CDR1 is SGHVS, CDR2 FQNEAQ. CDR3 loop: CASKHYGNQPQHF. DNA for the CDR3: TGTGCCAGCAAACACTATGGCAATCAGCCCCAGCATTTT.

The chain joins TRBV9 to TRBJ1-3; perhaps TRBD1 as D (5 bases). The CDR3 sequence is 16 residues long. Trimming pared 3 bases from V and 5 bases from J, leaving 18 bases between. The germline gives CDR1 SGDLS, CDR2 YYNGEE. CDR3 residues: CASSDPQGVARNTIYF. The CDR3 DNA follows: TGTGCCAGCAGCGACCCCCAGGGTGTCGCGAGAAACACCATATATTTT.

This clonotype was detected many times. The CDR3 loop reads CSARGGVEEQYF. CDR3 coding DNA: TGCAGTGCTAGGGGTGGAGTAGAGGAGCAGTACTTC. The rearrangement uses TRBV20-1 and TRBJ2-7; D is uncertain. The V end was cut by 3 bases, the J end by 7 bases, with 13 bases between. Germline V gene data show CDR1 as DFQATT and CDR2 as SNEGSKA (reference sequence). The CDR3 sequence is 12 residues long.

This clonotype was observed a single time. This sequence joins TRBV10-3 and TRBJ1-2; the D is unclear. Germline-derived CDR1 and CDR2 are ENHRY and SYGVKD. The CDR3 has 14 amino acids. Trimming pared 7 bases from V and 4 bases from J, leaving 16 bases between. In DNA form, the CDR3 reads TGTGCCATCACCTCCCCTAGCCCTATCTATGGCTACACCTTC. It translates to CAITSPSPIYGYTF.

The V and J genes are TRBV29-1 and TRBJ2-7; 7 positions match TRBD2. With V trimmed by 1 base and J by 3 bases, 12 bases remained unmatched. Germline CDR1 and CDR2: SQVTM and ANQGSEA. This CDR3 spans 16 amino acids. CDR3 DNA: TGCAGCGTTGAAGGGTGGAAGGGAGGGAAAGGCTACGAGCAGTACTTC. Encoded protein: CSVEGWKGGKGYEQYF.

This chain uses TRBV6-5 with TRBJ2-3; 12 bases align to TRBD2. This CDR3 spans 16 amino acids. Germline values: CDR1 MNHEY, CDR2 SVGAGI. V was pared by 4 bases and J by 4 bases, with 6 bases of the junction left unmatched. The CDR3 is CASSSNLAGGPDTQYF. The CDR3 nucleotides are TGTGCCAGCAGTTCTAACCTAGCGGGAGGGCCAGATACGCAGTATTTT.

In its sample, this clonotype was seen a few times. The chain combines TRBV2 with TRBJ1-2; D possibly corresponds to TRBD1 (6 bases). Germline CDR1 SNHLY, CDR2 FYNNEI. CDR3 length: 15 amino acids. Deletions cut 8 bases from V and 8 bases from J, with 24 bases between. CDR3: CASPNLGGGLGGYTF. In DNA form, the CDR3 reads TGTGCCAGCCCTAACCTAGGGGGAGGGCTAGGCGGCTACACCTTC. The complete variable domain, with remaining parts taken from reference TRBV2 and TRBJ1-2, reads EPEVTQTPSHQVTQMGQEVILRCVPISNHLYFYWYRQILGQKVEFLVSFYNNEISEKSEIFDDQFSVERPDGSNFTLKIRSTKLEDSAMYFCASPNLGGGLGGYTFGSGTRLTVV.

The chain is built from TRBV7-2 and TRBJ2-7, with TRBD1 identical over 10 bases. This CDR3 is 15 amino acids long. Per germline, CDR1 SGHTA and CDR2 FQGNSA. V lost 5 bases, J lost 6 bases, and 10 bases stayed unmatched. The CDR3 reads CASSGGQGFLGEQYF. The CDR3 bases are TGTGCCAGCAGCGGGGGACAGGGGTTTCTGGGCGAGCAGTACTTC.

This clonotype appeared many times. The J gene is TRBJ2-7, the V gene TRBV7-8; D may be TRBD1 or TRBD2 (7 bases each). Germline CDR1 is SGHVS and CDR2 is FQNEAQ. This CDR3 spans 15 amino acids. V dropped 5 bases and J dropped 7 bases, with 21 bases sitting between them. The DNA for the CDR3 is TGTGCCAGCAGCCGACAGCGGGACAGCCCTAGAGAGCAGTACTTC. Translating gives CASSRQRDSPREQYF.

As regards this clonotype: It is unclear where the CDR3 begins or ends on the DNA, so no DNA is shown, and the CDR3 is as TCRdb lists it. The chain combines TRBV5-6 with TRBJ2-7. The CDR3 length is 15 residues, termini included. The V gene's germline CDR1 is SGHDT and CDR2 YYEEEE. The CDR3 region is CASSFAGGSHDEQCF.

The V and J genes are TRBV12-3 or TRBV12-4 and TRBJ1-2; no clear D gene. With 8 bases removed from V and 2 bases from J, the gap between germline ends came to 12 bases. The CDR3 is 13 amino acids. The CDR3 DNA follows: TGTGCCAGCGCAAGAGGGAAGAACTATGGCTACACCTTC. It translates to CASARGKNYGYTF.

This clonotype came up many times. The V gene is TRBV12-3 or TRBV12-4, the J gene TRBJ1-5; D uncertain. V gave up 6 bases and J gave up 4 bases, with 22 bases separating them. This CDR3 is 17 amino acids long. In DNA form, the CDR3 reads TGTGCCAGCAGCCGAAACTCGGGCCCTCTTCCGAATCAGCCCCAGCATTTT. Translated, it gives CASSRNSGPLPNQPQHF.

The chain recombines TRBV10-2 with TRBJ1-5; D possibly corresponds to TRBD1 (5 bases). Germline CDR1 and CDR2: WSHSY and SAAADI. The V end lost 11 bases, the J end lost 0 bases, and 23 bases lay between the germline ends. This CDR3 is built from 17 residues. CDR3 residues: CAHRHSSIGASNQPQHF. In nucleotides, the CDR3 is TGCGCCCACCGCCACAGTAGCATTGGGGCTAGCAATCAGCCCCAGCATTTT.

V is TRBV7-9 and J is TRBJ1-2; possibly TRBD1 for D (5 bases). The CDR3 runs 14 residues. The V end was cut by 4 bases, the J end by 12 bases, with 21 bases between. In germline, CDR1 is SEHNR, CDR2 FQNEAQ (reference sequence). The CDR3 region has the DNA TGTGCCAGCAGCTCCGAGTTCCAGACAGCTGGAAACACCTTC. This encodes CASSSEFQTAGNTF.

In its sample, this clonotype was seen many times. This sequence joins TRBV13 and TRBJ2-7, with D possibly being TRBD1 or TRBD2 (5 bases each). CDR1 PRHDT and CDR2 FYEKMQ come from the germline V gene (reference sequence). Trimming took off 5 bases at V and 6 bases at J, with 14 bases between the two ends. CDR3 length: 13 residues. This chain's CDR3 is CASSPGPTGEQYF. CDR3 bases: TGTGCCAGCAGCCCGGGACCGACGGGCGAGCAGTACTTC.

This clonotype has only a few counts. The rearrangement links TRBV24-1 to TRBJ1-1; unclear D gene. Germline loops: CDR1 KGHDR, CDR2 SFDVKD. The CDR3 spans 14 residues. V was pared by 6 bases and J by 3 bases, with 13 bases between. The CDR3 reads CATSMAPGDTEAFF. DNA for the CDR3: TGTGCCACCAGTATGGCACCTGGGGACACTGAAGCTTTCTTT.

Ten or more counts support this clonotype. The J gene is TRBJ1-1, the V gene TRBV7-3; the D gene is possibly TRBD1 (5 bases). Per germline, CDR1 SGHTA and CDR2 FQGTGA. The CDR3 has 15 residues. V gave up 2 bases and J gave up 0 bases, with 10 bases separating them. CDR3 amino acids: CASSLYPGMNTEAFF. The CDR3 DNA reads as TGTGCCAGCAGCTTATATCCAGGGATGAACACTGAAGCTTTCTTT.

The chain joins TRBV7-2 to TRBJ2-2; maybe TRBD2 (5 bases). The CDR3 consists of 14 residues. Germline V gene data show CDR1 as SGHTA and CDR2 as FQGNSA. Trimming shortened V by 5 bases and J by 4 bases, and 11 bases separated the two germline ends. The CDR3 region is CASSRLGSTGELFF. The CDR3 DNA is TGTGCCAGCAGCCGTCTAGGGAGCACCGGGGAGCTGTTTTTT.

The rearrangement links TRBV7-9 to TRBJ1-1, with D perhaps matching TRBD1 (6 bases). CDR3 length: 11 residues. Trimming left V 4 bases short and J 11 bases short, with 11 bases between. From germline, CDR1 is SEHNR and CDR2 FQNEAQ (reference sequence). CDR3 sequence: CASSSGQLAFF. CDR3 DNA: TGTGCCAGCAGCTCGGGACAATTGGCTTTCTTT.

This clonotype was counted at least ten times. V and J are TRBV24-1 and TRBJ2-3; D possibly corresponds to TRBD2 (6 bases). CDR1 KGHDR and CDR2 SFDVKD come from the germline V gene. V lost 4 bases and J 3 bases, leaving 13 bases between the germline ends. The CDR3 contains 15 residues. The CDR3 DNA reads TGTGCCACCAGTGACCCCGGGACTCCAACAGATACGCAGTATTTT. Residues: CATSDPGTPTDTQYF.

The CDR3: CSASGGEEKLFF. In DNA, the CDR3 is TGCAGTGCTAGCGGCGGGGAGGAAAAACTGTTTTTT. The chain employs TRBV20-1 and TRBJ1-4; D gene ambiguous. This CDR3 has 12 amino acids. V gave up 3 bases and J gave up 8 bases, with 10 bases separating them. Germline values: CDR1 DFQATT, CDR2 SNEGSKA (reference sequence).

This clonotype was observed a single time. The chain carries TRBV27 and TRBJ2-6; 8 bases align to TRBD1. V shed 5 bases and J 3 bases; nucleotides not matched to a gene: 9. The CDR3 has 17 residues. Per germline, CDR1 MNHEY and CDR2 SMNVEV (reference sequence). CDR3: CASSPYRGASGANVLTF. CDR3 bases: TGTGCCAGCAGTCCGTACAGGGGGGCGAGTGGGGCCAACGTCCTGACTTTC.

This clonotype was seen only a few times. This chain links TRBV2 with TRBJ1-2, with a possible D match to TRBD1 (5 bases). This CDR3 region has 14 residues. Germline lookup yields CDR1 SNHLY and CDR2 FYNNEI. Trimming took off 0 bases at V and 4 bases at J, with 9 bases between the two ends. CDR3 residues: CASSEAWGGYGYTF. The CDR3 region has the DNA TGTGCCAGCAGTGAAGCTTGGGGCGGCTATGGCTACACCTTC. The complete variable domain, with remaining parts taken from reference TRBV2 and TRBJ1-2, reads EPEVTQTPSHQVTQMGQEVILRCVPISNHLYFYWYRQILGQKVEFLVSFYNNEISEKSEIFDDQFSVERPDGSNFTLKIRSTKLEDSAMYFCASSEAWGGYGYTFGSGTRLTVV.

In this sample, this clonotype turned up many times. This rearrangement joins TRBV6-5 to TRBJ1-6; TRBD1 aligns across 8 bases. Trimming cost V 5 bases and J 9 bases; bases outside gene matches: 6. CDR3 size: 14 residues. Per germline, CDR1 MNHEY and CDR2 SVGAGI. CDR3 in amino acids: CASSRQGKSSPLHF. The CDR3 DNA is TGTGCCAGCAGTCGACAGGGGAAGAGTTCACCCCTCCACTTT.